These 22 T cell receptor beta chains came from one sample sequenced in a study of blood T cell repertoires in COVID-19. Produced via immunoSEQ multiplex PCR; TCRdb's table is partial and in-frame only. The table includes approximately 110,000 clones, over 80% detected once. Material: peripheral blood. Receptors were obtained from a woman in her 50s with acute or convalescent COVID-19.

This chain uses TRBV27 with TRBJ1-1, with D unresolved. The CDR3 loop spans 14 amino acids. CDR1 and CDR2 from the germline V gene are MNHEY and SMNVEV (reference sequence). With 5 bases removed from V and 5 bases from J, the gap between germline ends came to 15 bases. CDR3 residues: CASSHLPGGTEAFF. The CDR3 DNA reads as TGTGCCAGCAGTCACCTTCCAGGAGGTACTGAAGCTTTCTTT.

The V gene is TRBV11-2, the J gene TRBJ2-3; 9 positions match TRBD2. V gave up 1 base and J gave up 2 bases; unmatched junction bases: 10. CDR1 SGHAT and CDR2 FQNNGV come from the germline V gene. This CDR3 comprises 18 residues. CDR3 in DNA: TGTGCCAGCAGCTTAGTTATTTGGGCTAGCGGGGACACAGATACGCAGTATTTT. Amino acid sequence: CASSLVIWASGDTDTQYF.

Here the CDR3 DNA reads TGTGCCACCAGTGATTTAGAACAGAACTATGGCTACACCTTC. It codes for CATSDLEQNYGYTF. The V and J genes are TRBV24-1 and TRBJ1-2, with D hard to call. With 1 base removed from V and 2 bases from J, the gap between germline ends came to 7 bases. CDR3 size: 14 residues. The germline V gene has CDR1 KGHDR and CDR2 SFDVKD.

V gene TRBV5-6 combines with J gene TRBJ2-7, with TRBD1 as a possible D gene (5 bases). Germline V gene data show CDR1 as SGHDT and CDR2 as YYEEEE. This CDR3 contains 13 residues. The V gene lost 5 bases and the J gene lost 2 bases, with 11 bases spanning the gap. In nucleotides, the CDR3 is TGTGCCAGCAGATGGGCAGGGACCTACGAGCAGTACTTC. It encodes CASRWAGTYEQYF.

This clone has only one observation. The CDR3 bases are TGTGCCAGTAGTATTGACAGCACCCACACCGGGGAGCTGTTTTTT. Translated: CASSIDSTHTGELFF. The V and J genes are TRBV19 and TRBJ2-2; D perhaps matches TRBD1 (5 bases). The germline CDR1 and CDR2 sequences are LNHDA and SQIVND (reference sequence). V gave up 3 bases and J gave up 3 bases, with 11 bases separating them. The CDR3 runs 15 residues.

The rearrangement links TRBV11-2 to TRBJ2-7; 12 bases are shared with TRBD2. The CDR3 runs to 18 residues. The germline gives CDR1 SGHAT, CDR2 FQNNGV. V dropped 1 base and J dropped 7; count of bases not matched to a gene: 14. The CDR3 is CASSLGGPLAGGPREQYF. The CDR3 DNA follows: TGTGCCAGCAGCTTAGGGGGTCCGCTAGCGGGAGGGCCAAGGGAGCAGTACTTC.

This clone was seen only once. The chain recombines TRBV2 with TRBJ2-7; TRBD1 matches at 9 bases. The V gene's germline CDR1 is SNHLY and CDR2 FYNNEI. There are 13 residues in the CDR3. The J segment lost 4 bases and the V segment lost 5 bases, leaving 3 bases of the junction unmatched. CDR3 residues: CASSMDRGYEQYF. The CDR3 DNA reads TGTGCCAGCAGTATGGACAGGGGATACGAGCAGTACTTC.

The chain couples TRBV23-1 to TRBJ1-1; 8 bases align to TRBD1. TRBV23-1 is placed among ORFs of uncertain function. The V segment lost 7 bases and the J segment 8 bases; nucleotides outside the gene matches: 18. The CDR3 sequence is 16 residues long. Here the CDR3 DNA reads TGCGCCAGCAAACCGTCCCGGGACAGGTCTTTTAGGGAAGCTTTCTTT. This codes for CASKPSRDRSFREAFF.

This sequence joins TRBV19 and TRBJ1-4, with D possibly being TRBD1 (5 bases). CDR1 LNHDA and CDR2 SQIVND come from the germline V gene (reference sequence). Trimming cost V 6 bases and J 6 bases, with 5 bases left between them. This CDR3 comprises 11 residues. The CDR3 loop is CASRQDEKLFF. CDR3 DNA: TGTGCCAGTAGACAGGATGAAAAACTGTTTTTT.

Only one count was recorded for this clone. The CDR3 coding sequence is TGTGCCAGCAGTAGCCCAATGGACGAGCAGTACTTC. Translated, it gives CASSSPMDEQYF. The chain joins TRBV28 to TRBJ2-7; D gene unclear. CDR1 and CDR2 (germline): MDHEN, SYDVKM. The CDR3 length is 12 residues. V dropped 5 bases and J dropped 5 bases, with 10 bases sitting between them.

CDR3 nucleotide sequence: TGTGCGATACAGTTCTCTGGGGCCAACGTCCTGACTTTC. Translating it yields CAIQFSGANVLTF. The chain is built from TRBV12-3 or TRBV12-4 and TRBJ2-6; unclear D gene. The CDR3 is 13 amino acids.

This chain uses TRBV19 with TRBJ1-2, with 12 bases that match TRBD1. The ends lost 7 bases at V and 6 bases at J; junction bases unmatched: 18. CDR1 is LNHDA, CDR2 SQIVND, per germline (reference sequence). The CDR3 has 18 residues. The CDR3 DNA sequence: TGTGCCAGTAAGGGGGGCCCGTGGGACAGGGGGCTTCTCGATGGCTACACCTTC. Amino acid sequence: CASKGGPWDRGLLDGYTF.

This clone has more than one count but fewer than ten. This chain links TRBV27 with TRBJ1-2, with D unclear. The germline V gene encodes CDR1 MNHEY and CDR2 SMNVEV (reference sequence). The CDR3 runs to 13 residues. V was clipped by 2 bases and J by 1 base, with 5 bases between them. In DNA form, the CDR3 reads TGTGCCAGCAGTTTAAACAGTAACTATGGCTACACCTTC. It yields the protein CASSLNSNYGYTF.

The chain carries TRBV19 and TRBJ1-4, with a weak D call TRBD1 (5 bases). The CDR3 loop spans 13 amino acids. CDR1 and CDR2 (germline): LNHDA, SQIVND (reference sequence). With 9 bases removed from V and 8 bases from J, the gap between germline ends came to 16 bases. This CDR3 reads CASLVQGGEKLFF. CDR3 nucleotides: TGTGCCAGCCTTGTCCAGGGAGGCGAAAAACTGTTTTTT.

This chain connects TRBV28 to TRBJ2-1, with D uncertain. The CDR3 totals 12 residues. In germline, CDR1 is MDHEN, CDR2 SYDVKM. V gave up 8 bases and J gave up 7 bases, with 12 bases separating them. CDR3 coding DNA: TGTGCCAGCTGTTCGGGTCGGAATGAGCAGTTCTTC. This gives the protein CASCSGRNEQFF.

This chain connects TRBV19 to TRBJ2-5; 7 bases map to TRBD1. The junction had 4 bases not matched to a gene; V was cut back by 5 bases and J by 1 base. The CDR3 runs to 14 residues. Per the germline V gene, CDR1 is LNHDA and CDR2 is SQIVND (reference sequence). CDR3 sequence reads: CASSVGQPQETQYF. CDR3 in DNA: TGTGCCAGTAGTGTGGGACAGCCCCAAGAGACCCAGTACTTC. The full variable domain, its missing parts supplied by reference TRBV19 and TRBJ2-5, is DGGITQSPKYLFRKEGQNVTLSCEQNLNHDAMYWYRQDPGQGLRLIYYSQIVNDFQKGDIAEGYSVSREKKESFPLTVTSAQKNPTAFYLCASSVGQPQETQYFGPGTRLLVL.

This rearrangement joins TRBV19 to TRBJ2-4, with TRBD2 as a possible D gene (5 bases). Germline CDR1 is LNHDA and CDR2 is SQIVND (reference sequence). The CDR3 loop spans 16 amino acids. V dropped 5 bases and J dropped 0 bases, with 14 bases sitting between them. CDR3 residues: CASSLREAVAKNIQYF. DNA for the CDR3: TGTGCCAGTAGTCTCCGGGAAGCGGTAGCCAAAAACATTCAGTACTTC. Full variable domain (outside the CDR3, taken from reference TRBV19 and TRBJ2-4): DGGITQSPKYLFRKEGQNVTLSCEQNLNHDAMYWYRQDPGQGLRLIYYSQIVNDFQKGDIAEGYSVSREKKESFPLTVTSAQKNPTAFYLCASSLREAVAKNIQYFGAGTRLSVL.

The rearrangement uses TRBV3-1 (or the pseudogene TRBV3-2) and TRBJ2-2; D might be TRBD1 (6 bases). Trimming took 0 bases from V and 6 from J, leaving 17 bases between them. This CDR3 contains 17 residues. Germline-derived CDR1 and CDR2 are LGHDT and YNNKEL (reference sequence). Here the CDR3 reads CASSQDKRRGRSGELFF. DNA for the CDR3: TGTGCCAGCAGCCAAGATAAACGCAGGGGCCGGTCCGGGGAGCTGTTTTTT.

V and J are TRBV12-5 and TRBJ1-2; TRBD1 matches 10 bases. This CDR3 comprises 15 residues. Trimming at V came to 5 bases and at J to 2 bases, leaving 5 bases not matched to a gene. Germline V CDR1 and CDR2: LGHNT, FRNRAP. DNA for the CDR3: TGTGCTAGTGGTCCCGGGACAGGGGAGAACTATGGCTACACCTTC. This sequence encodes CASGPGTGENYGYTF.

The chain is built from TRBV10-2 and TRBJ1-1; no reliable D call. The CDR3 runs to 12 residues. V lost 6 bases and J 0 bases, leaving 5 bases between the germline ends. CDR1 and CDR2 (germline): WSHSY, SAAADI. The CDR3 region is CASRSMNTEAFF. CDR3 nucleotides: TGCGCCAGCAGATCAATGAACACTGAAGCTTTCTTT.

The rearrangement links TRBV10-3 to TRBJ2-1, with 7 bases lining up with TRBD2. Per germline, CDR1 ENHRY and CDR2 SYGVKD. Losses at the gene ends were 2 bases for V and 11 bases for J; bases not matched to a gene: 6. This CDR3 region has 13 residues. The DNA for the CDR3 is TGTGCCATCAGTGAGATTATTAGCGGGCAGCAGTTCTTC. The encoded protein is CAISEIISGQQFF.

There are a few counts of this clone. The chain carries TRBV28 and TRBJ1-2; 7 nucleotides align to TRBD1. This CDR3 comprises 13 residues. The junction had 4 bases not matched to a gene; V was cut back by 5 bases and J by 4 bases. CDR1 MDHEN and CDR2 SYDVKM come from the germline V gene. CDR3 loop: CASSRTGSYGYTF. The DNA for the CDR3 is TGTGCCAGCAGTAGGACAGGTTCCTATGGCTACACCTTC.